What follows describes a single T cell receptor beta chain. This clonotype was seen a handful of times. Its specific antigen is unknown. No clone much larger than this one lies a single base away; base qualities are absent. In the paper's terms, the time point label means: healthy volunteer bleed at 2 weeks. Total RNA was extracted from unfractionated whole blood collected in Tempus Blood RNA tubes. About five healthy volunteers served as TCR sequencing controls and were bled at day 0, 2 weeks and 6 weeks. The library came from RACE. Reads for this sample came from a NextSeq 500. During library preparation, unique molecular identifiers were attached to individual cDNA molecules so that TCRs could be counted in a quantitative, reproducible way. In the authors' own workflow: The median number of TCRs per sample was 90,000 to 100,000, ranging from 23,224 to 690,600. The Decombinator software suite was used to annotate V, J and CDR3 in the TCR reads. To make PS versus PT1 abundance plots, every sample was subsampled to the same number of TCRs (28,000). TCRs were defined as expanded if absent before sensitization and observed at least eight times at the 2-week time point. The public reads were reanalyzed by TCRdb: fastp trimming at Q25, MiXCR alignment, in-frame beta chains only. A single entry per CDR3 protein holds the most common genes and DNA from its merged rows. TCRdb's processing, not the study's, gives the V and J calls here. Recorded for this sample are 85,000 to 95,000 distinct CDR3 sequences; around 9% of them occurred a single time. The top ten constitute 2.9% of the sample.

The source of the sample is a study of human T cells and chemical hapten exposure (dated by TCRdb to the early 2020s). At the level of the whole study: Libraries were pooled for sequencing, and per-sample TCR yields varied mainly because of small differences in library volumes within the pool. The study tracked peripheral blood TCR repertoire changes in vivo during primary and secondary sensitization to the hapten diphenylcyclopropenone (DPC) in alopecia patients. Each blood RNA sample was used to sequence both TCR alpha and TCR beta chains. Broad study findings and their caveats: DPC sensitization did not change how many TCRs were above 1 in 1000 frequency, and no evidence was found of alterations in global repertoire structure. After repeated subsampling, changes were observed in the strength of the expansion versus patch-test correlation and in the threshold at which the correlation became significant.

The TCR originated in a female donor in good health. Some clones in this sample may be carry-over from other donors' samples. Sequencing input: whole blood.

The CDR3 region reads CASSEENSGANVLTF. The nucleotide sequence is TGTGCCAGCAGTGAAGAGAACTCTGGGGCCAACGTCCTGACTTTC. Recombination joined TRBV6-1 with TRBJ2-6; confidence is insufficient to name the D gene. Inclusive of the bounding cysteine and phenylalanine, the CDR3 is 15 residues long. The sequence is cut down to CDR3 DNA, 45 bases in frame from base 1. V and J are truncated by 1 base and 0 bases respectively, leaving an intervening sequence of 4 bases. CDR1 and CDR2 (MNHNS, SASEGT) derive from the germline V gene.